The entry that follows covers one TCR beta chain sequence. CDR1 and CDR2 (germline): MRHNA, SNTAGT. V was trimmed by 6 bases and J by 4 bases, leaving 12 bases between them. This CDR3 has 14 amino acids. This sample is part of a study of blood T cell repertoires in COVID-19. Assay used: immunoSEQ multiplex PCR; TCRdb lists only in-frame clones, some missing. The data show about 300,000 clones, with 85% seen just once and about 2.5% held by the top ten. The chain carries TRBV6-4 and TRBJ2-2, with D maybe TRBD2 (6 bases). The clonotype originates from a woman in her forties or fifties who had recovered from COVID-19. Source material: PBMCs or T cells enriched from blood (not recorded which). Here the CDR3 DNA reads TGTGCCAGCAGCCCGGGACTTCTCACCGGGGAGCTGTTTTTT. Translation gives CASSPGLLTGELFF.